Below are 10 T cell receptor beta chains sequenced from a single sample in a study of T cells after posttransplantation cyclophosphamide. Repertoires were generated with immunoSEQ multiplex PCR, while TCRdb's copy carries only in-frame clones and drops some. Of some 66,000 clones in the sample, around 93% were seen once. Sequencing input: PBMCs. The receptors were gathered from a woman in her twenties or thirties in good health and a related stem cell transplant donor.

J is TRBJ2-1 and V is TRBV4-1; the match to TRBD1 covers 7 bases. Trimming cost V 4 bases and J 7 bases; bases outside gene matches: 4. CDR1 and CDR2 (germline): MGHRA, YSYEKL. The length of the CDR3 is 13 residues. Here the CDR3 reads CASSRQGWNEQFF. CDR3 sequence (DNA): TGCGCCAGCAGCCGACAGGGCTGGAATGAGCAGTTCTTC.

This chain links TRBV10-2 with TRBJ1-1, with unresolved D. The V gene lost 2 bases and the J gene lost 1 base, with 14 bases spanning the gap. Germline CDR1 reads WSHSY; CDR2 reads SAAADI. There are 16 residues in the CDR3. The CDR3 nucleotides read TGCGCCAGCAGTGAGAGGTGGCAGCCGGGGAACACTGAAGCTTTCTTT. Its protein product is CASSERWQPGNTEAFF.

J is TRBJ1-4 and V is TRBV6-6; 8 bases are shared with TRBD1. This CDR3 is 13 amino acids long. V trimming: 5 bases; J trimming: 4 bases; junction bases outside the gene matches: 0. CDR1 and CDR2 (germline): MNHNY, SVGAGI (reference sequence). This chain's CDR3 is CASSDRGNEKLFF. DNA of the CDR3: TGTGCCAGCAGTGACAGGGGTAATGAAAAACTGTTTTTT.

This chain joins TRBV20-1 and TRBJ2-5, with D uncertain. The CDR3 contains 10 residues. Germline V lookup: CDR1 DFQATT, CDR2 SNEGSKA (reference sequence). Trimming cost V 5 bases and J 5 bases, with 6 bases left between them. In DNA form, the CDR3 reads TGCAGTGCTGGAATGGAGACCCAGTACTTC. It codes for CSAGMETQYF.

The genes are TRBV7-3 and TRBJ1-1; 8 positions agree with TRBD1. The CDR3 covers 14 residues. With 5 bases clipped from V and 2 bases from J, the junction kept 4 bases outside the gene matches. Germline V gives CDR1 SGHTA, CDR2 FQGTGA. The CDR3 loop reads CASSRGTGNTEAFF. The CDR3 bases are TGTGCCAGCAGCCGAGGGACAGGCAACACTGAAGCTTTCTTT. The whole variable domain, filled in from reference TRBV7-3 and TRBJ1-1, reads GAGVSQTPSNKVTEKGKYVELRCDPISGHTALYWYRQSLGQGPEFLIYFQGTGAADDSGLPNDRFFAVRPEGSVSTLKIQRTERGDSAVYLCASSRGTGNTEAFFGQGTRLTVV.

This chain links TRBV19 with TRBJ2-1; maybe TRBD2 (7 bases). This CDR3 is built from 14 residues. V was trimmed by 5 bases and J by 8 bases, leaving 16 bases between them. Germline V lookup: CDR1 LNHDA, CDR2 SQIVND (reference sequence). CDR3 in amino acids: CASSSFGGPDEQFF. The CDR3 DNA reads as TGTGCCAGTAGTTCCTTCGGGGGGCCTGATGAGCAGTTCTTC.

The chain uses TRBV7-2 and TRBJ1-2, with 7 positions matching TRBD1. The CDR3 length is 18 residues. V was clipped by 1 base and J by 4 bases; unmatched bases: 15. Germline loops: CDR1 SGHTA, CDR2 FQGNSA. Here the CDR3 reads CASSLGATGTHLGYGYTF. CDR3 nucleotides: TGTGCCAGCAGCTTAGGTGCGACAGGGACCCATCTAGGCTATGGCTACACCTTC.

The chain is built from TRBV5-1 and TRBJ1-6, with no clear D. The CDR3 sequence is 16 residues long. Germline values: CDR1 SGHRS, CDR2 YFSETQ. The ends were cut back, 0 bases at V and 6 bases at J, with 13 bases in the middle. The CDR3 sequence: CASSLVAVESNSPLHF. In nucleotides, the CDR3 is TGCGCCAGCAGCTTGGTTGCCGTCGAGTCTAATTCACCCCTCCACTTT.

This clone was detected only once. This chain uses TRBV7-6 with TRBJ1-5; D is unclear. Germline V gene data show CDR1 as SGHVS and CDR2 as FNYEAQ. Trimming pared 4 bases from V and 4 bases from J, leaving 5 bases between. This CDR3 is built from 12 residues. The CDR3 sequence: CASSSPNQPQHF. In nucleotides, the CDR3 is TGTGCCAGCAGCTCCCCGAATCAGCCCCAGCATTTT.

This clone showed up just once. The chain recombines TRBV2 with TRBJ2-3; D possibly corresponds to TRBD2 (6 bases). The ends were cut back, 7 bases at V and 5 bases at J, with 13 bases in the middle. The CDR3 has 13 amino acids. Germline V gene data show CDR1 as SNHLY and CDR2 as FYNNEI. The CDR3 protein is CASTGGVEDTQYF. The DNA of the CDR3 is TGTGCCAGCACCGGCGGGGTGGAAGATACGCAGTATTTT.